The rows below give T cell receptor beta chains drawn from one sample of a study of blood T cell repertoires in COVID-19. The table came from immunoSEQ multiplex PCR; TCRdb's copy has only in-frame clones and leaves some out. Found here are about 240,000 clones, around four fifths of them singletons; the top ten hold approximately 4.5%. The source material was peripheral blood. The receptor source for this set is a woman between 65 and 79 years old with acute or convalescent COVID-19. Each CDR3 is given without its conserved first and last residue. D genes are given only for firm matches. Clone size is not always given. Where it is, it says once, few, many or a class for expanded clones.

CDR3aa: ASSPGGAGGQSNYGYT
v_gene: TRBV5-1
d_gene: TRBD1
abundance: -

CDR3aa: ASSLGPRVEKLF
v_gene: TRBV5-6
d_gene: -
abundance: -

CDR3aa: ASSLSLSNPYYEQY
v_gene: TRBV27
d_gene: -
abundance: -

CDR3aa: AWSASGSYQPQH
v_gene: TRBV30
d_gene: -
abundance: -

CDR3aa: ASSPPISGGQETQY
v_gene: TRBV18
d_gene: TRBD2
abundance: -

CDR3aa: ASTQTGGVGYT
v_gene: TRBV27
d_gene: TRBD1
abundance: -

CDR3aa: ASSSHQGGAGGNSPLH
v_gene: TRBV27
d_gene: TRBD1
abundance: few

CDR3aa: ASSYWSSGDQETQY
v_gene: TRBV6-2/TRBV6-3
d_gene: TRBD2
abundance: -

CDR3aa: ASSQDSQGGNTEAF
v_gene: TRBV4-1
d_gene: -
abundance: -

CDR3aa: ATSEAGTGGEGNQPQH
v_gene: TRBV24-1
d_gene: TRBD1
abundance: -

CDR3aa: ASSPTGGSEKLF
v_gene: TRBV7-8
d_gene: -
abundance: once

CDR3aa: ASSLEGRGRNTEAF
v_gene: TRBV6-2/TRBV6-3
d_gene: TRBD1
abundance: -

CDR3aa: ASTRRDNSYEQY
v_gene: TRBV7-9
d_gene: -
abundance: -

CDR3aa: ASTTLGGNQPQH
v_gene: TRBV6-5
d_gene: -
abundance: -

CDR3aa: ASSLVLAGPYEQY
v_gene: TRBV5-6
d_gene: TRBD2
abundance: few

CDR3aa: ASSLQGNFRY
v_gene: TRBV7-2
d_gene: -
abundance: -

CDR3aa: ASSPGTGGKNIQY
v_gene: TRBV7-9
d_gene: TRBD1
abundance: -

CDR3aa: ATSDSGQGGGYT
v_gene: TRBV24-1
d_gene: TRBD1
abundance: -

CDR3aa: ASSFFTRQGDGYT
v_gene: TRBV5-5
d_gene: TRBD1
abundance: -

CDR3aa: ASSLYETGIHYT
v_gene: TRBV6-2/TRBV6-3
d_gene: TRBD1
abundance: -

CDR3aa: ASSSRGYTLYGYT
v_gene: TRBV6-5
d_gene: -
abundance: -

CDR3aa: ASSWGGQGNQPQH
v_gene: TRBV19
d_gene: TRBD1
abundance: -

CDR3aa: ASSQEGTGYYNEQF
v_gene: TRBV4-2
d_gene: TRBD1
abundance: -

CDR3aa: ASSPWGTGVVDGYT
v_gene: TRBV5-1
d_gene: TRBD1
abundance: -

CDR3aa: ASSPQGPYEQY
v_gene: TRBV5-4
d_gene: -
abundance: -

CDR3aa: AGSSPVFYEQY
v_gene: TRBV7-2
d_gene: -
abundance: -

CDR3aa: ASSLQRGPGELF
v_gene: TRBV7-2
d_gene: TRBD2
abundance: -

CDR3aa: ASRAAVNTEAF
v_gene: TRBV5-4
d_gene: -
abundance: -

CDR3aa: ASRPGQDTNYGYT
v_gene: TRBV7-2
d_gene: -
abundance: -

CDR3aa: ASSLSLGTGVNTEAF
v_gene: TRBV27
d_gene: TRBD1
abundance: -

CDR3aa: ASSPGGIDEQY
v_gene: TRBV5-4
d_gene: -
abundance: -

CDR3aa: ASSEPGGAAINYGYT
v_gene: TRBV10-1
d_gene: -
abundance: -

CDR3aa: SVAIAGGPADTQY
v_gene: TRBV29-1
d_gene: TRBD2
abundance: -

CDR3aa: ASSTRGRGTEAF
v_gene: TRBV11-2
d_gene: TRBD1
abundance: -

CDR3aa: ASSGVWGQGARTDTQY
v_gene: TRBV6-1
d_gene: TRBD1
abundance: -

CDR3aa: ASSDDRGRRSPLH
v_gene: TRBV2
d_gene: TRBD1
abundance: -

CDR3aa: AIATGLAFTDTQY
v_gene: TRBV10-3
d_gene: TRBD2
abundance: -

CDR3aa: ASSQVAGGGASDTQY
v_gene: TRBV3-1/TRBV3-2
d_gene: TRBD2
abundance: -

CDR3aa: ASSPTRGDWNTEAF
v_gene: TRBV19
d_gene: -
abundance: -

CDR3aa: ASSLTGNSGNTIY
v_gene: TRBV7-2
d_gene: TRBD1
abundance: -

CDR3aa: SVASMNTEAF
v_gene: TRBV29-1
d_gene: -
abundance: -

CDR3aa: ATSGRGEAF
v_gene: TRBV12-3/TRBV12-4
d_gene: -
abundance: -

CDR3aa: ASSPTSGGLSDTQY
v_gene: TRBV28
d_gene: TRBD2
abundance: once

CDR3aa: ASSFQASYGYT
v_gene: TRBV5-5
d_gene: -
abundance: -